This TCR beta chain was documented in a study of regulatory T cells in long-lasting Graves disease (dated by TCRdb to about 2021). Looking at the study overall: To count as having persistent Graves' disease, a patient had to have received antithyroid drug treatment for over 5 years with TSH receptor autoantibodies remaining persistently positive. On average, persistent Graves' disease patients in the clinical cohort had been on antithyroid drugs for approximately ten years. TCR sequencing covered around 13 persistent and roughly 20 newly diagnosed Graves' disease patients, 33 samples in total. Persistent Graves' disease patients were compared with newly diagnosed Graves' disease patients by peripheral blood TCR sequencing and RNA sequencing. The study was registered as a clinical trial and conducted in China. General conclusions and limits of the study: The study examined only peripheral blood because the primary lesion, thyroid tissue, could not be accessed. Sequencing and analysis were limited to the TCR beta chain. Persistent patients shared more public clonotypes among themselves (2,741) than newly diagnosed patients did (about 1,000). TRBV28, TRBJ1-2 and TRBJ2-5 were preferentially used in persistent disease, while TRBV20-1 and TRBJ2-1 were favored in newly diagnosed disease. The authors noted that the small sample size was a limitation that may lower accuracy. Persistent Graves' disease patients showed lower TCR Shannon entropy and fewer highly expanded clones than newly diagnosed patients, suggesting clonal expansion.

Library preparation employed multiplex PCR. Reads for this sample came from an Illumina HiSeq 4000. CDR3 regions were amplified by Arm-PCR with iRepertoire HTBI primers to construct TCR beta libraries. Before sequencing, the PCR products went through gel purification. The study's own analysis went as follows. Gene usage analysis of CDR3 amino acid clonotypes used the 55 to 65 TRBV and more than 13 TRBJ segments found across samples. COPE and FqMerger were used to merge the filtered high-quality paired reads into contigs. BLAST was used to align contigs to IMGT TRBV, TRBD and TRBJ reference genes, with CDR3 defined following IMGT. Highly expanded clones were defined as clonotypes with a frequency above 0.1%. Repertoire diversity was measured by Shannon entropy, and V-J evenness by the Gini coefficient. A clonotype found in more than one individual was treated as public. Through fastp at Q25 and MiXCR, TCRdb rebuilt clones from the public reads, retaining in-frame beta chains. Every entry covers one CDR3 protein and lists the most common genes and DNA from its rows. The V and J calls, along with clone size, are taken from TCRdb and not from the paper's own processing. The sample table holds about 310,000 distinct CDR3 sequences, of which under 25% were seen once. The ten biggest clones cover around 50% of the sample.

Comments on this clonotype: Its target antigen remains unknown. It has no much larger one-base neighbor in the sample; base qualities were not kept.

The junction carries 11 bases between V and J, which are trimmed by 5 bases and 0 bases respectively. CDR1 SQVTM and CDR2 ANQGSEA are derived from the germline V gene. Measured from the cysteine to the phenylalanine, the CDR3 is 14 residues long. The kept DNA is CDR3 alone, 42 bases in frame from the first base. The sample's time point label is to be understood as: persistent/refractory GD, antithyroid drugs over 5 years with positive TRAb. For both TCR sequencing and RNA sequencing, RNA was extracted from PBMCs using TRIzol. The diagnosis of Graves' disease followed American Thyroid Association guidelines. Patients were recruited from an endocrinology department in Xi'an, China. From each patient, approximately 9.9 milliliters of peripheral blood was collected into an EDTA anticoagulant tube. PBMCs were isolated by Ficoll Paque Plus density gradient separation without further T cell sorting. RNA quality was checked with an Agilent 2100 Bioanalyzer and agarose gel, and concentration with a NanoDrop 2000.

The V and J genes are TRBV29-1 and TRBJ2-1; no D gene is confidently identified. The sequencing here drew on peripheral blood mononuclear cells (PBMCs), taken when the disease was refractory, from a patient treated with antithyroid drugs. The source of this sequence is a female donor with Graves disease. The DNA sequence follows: TGCAGCGTTCGACTCGTTATCTCCTACAATGAGCAGTTCTTC. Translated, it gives CSVRLVISYNEQFF.